A single T cell receptor beta chain is shown here with its context. The entry originates in a study of OX40 agonist ivuxolimab in advanced cancers. CDR1 is SQVTM and CDR2 is ANQGSEA in the germline V gene. After removal of 2 bases from V and 6 bases from J, the junction contained 3 bases not matched to a gene. This CDR3 has 13 amino acids. The method was immunoSEQ multiplex PCR; TCRdb's version includes in-frame clones alone and lacks a portion of them. The sample shows around 35,000 clones, around four fifths of them seen only once. The sequenced sample was CD4+ or CD8+ T cells sorted from blood, obtained in a trial of the OX40 agonist ivuxolimab. This TCR was recovered from an adult with an advanced solid tumor such as melanoma, head and neck, liver or kidney cancer. The J gene is TRBJ2-7, the V gene TRBV29-1; 11 positions match TRBD1. The CDR3 bases are TGCAGCGTTGAACTGGACAGGGGGCCCGAGCAGTACTTC. Protein sequence: CSVELDRGPEQYF.